This T cell receptor beta chain appears in the sequencing data of a study of T cell responses to AZD1222 COVID-19 vaccine. The data were produced by immunoSEQ multiplex PCR, yet TCRdb's version contains in-frame clones alone and is incomplete. The sample holds more than 95,000 clones, 82% seen once. This TCR was sampled from an adult in good health. The sample in question was peripheral blood, obtained on day 0 of AZD1222 vaccination.

CDR3 in DNA: TGTGCCAGCAGCTCCCTTTCAGCCGGGGAGGTTCAGCCCCAGCATTTT. Translation: CASSSLSAGEVQPQHF. The chain has TRBV5-6 and TRBJ1-5; no clear D. The CDR3 is made up of 16 amino acids. CDR1 is SGHDT, CDR2 YYEEEE, per germline. Trimming pared 3 bases from V and 6 bases from J, leaving 19 bases between. Variable domain in full (rest from reference TRBV5-6 and TRBJ1-5): DAGVTQSPTHLIKTRGQQVTLRCSPKSGHDTVSWYQQALGQGPQFIFQYYEEEERQRGNFPDRFSGHQFPNYSSELNVNALLLGDSALYLCASSSLSAGEVQPQHFGDGTRLSIL.